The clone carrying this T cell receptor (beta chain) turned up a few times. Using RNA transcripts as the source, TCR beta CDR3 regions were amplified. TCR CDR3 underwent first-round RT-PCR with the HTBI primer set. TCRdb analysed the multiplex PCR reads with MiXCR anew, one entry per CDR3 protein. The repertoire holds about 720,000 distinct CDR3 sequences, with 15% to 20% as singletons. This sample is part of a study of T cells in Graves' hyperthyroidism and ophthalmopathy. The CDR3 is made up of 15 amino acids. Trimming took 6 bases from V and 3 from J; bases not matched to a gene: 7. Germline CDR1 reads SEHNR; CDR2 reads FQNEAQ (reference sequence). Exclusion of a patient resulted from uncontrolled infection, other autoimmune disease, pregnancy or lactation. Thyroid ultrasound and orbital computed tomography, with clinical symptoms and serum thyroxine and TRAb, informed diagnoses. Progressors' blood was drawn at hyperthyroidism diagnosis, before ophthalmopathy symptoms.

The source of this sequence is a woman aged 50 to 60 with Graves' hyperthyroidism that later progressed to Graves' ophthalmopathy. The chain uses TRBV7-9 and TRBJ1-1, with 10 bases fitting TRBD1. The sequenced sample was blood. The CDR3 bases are TGTGCCAGCAGTAGACAGGGGGCTTTGGACACTGAAGCTTTCTTT. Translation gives CASSRQGALDTEAFF. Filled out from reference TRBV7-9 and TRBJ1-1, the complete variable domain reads DTGVSQNPRHKITKRGQNVTFRCDPISEHNRLYWYRQTLGQGPEFLTYFQNEAQLEKSRLLSDRFSAERPKGSFSTLEIQRTEQGDSAMYLCASSRQGALDTEAFFGQGTRLTVV.